Below, one T cell receptor beta chain is given with its context. The data belong to a study of tumor-infiltrating lymphocytes in oesophageal squamous cell carcinoma. TCRdb reanalysed the PCR reads using MiXCR and keeps one entry per CDR3 protein. The table includes approximately 9,500 distinct CDR3 sequences, roughly 60% detected once. The V and J ends lost 2 bases and 4 bases respectively, with 4 bases between them. CDR1 MNHNS and CDR2 SASEGT come from the germline V gene. The CDR3 totals 12 residues. This sequence joins TRBV6-1 and TRBJ2-3; D uncertain. The source material was esophageal tumor tissue. The TCR originated in a male donor with esophageal squamous cell carcinoma. In DNA, the CDR3 is TGTGCCAGCAGTGAATACTCAGATACGCAGTATTTT. Translating it yields CASSEYSDTQYF.